Below are 8 T cell receptor beta chains sequenced from a single sample in a study of a mutant IDH1 vaccine in newly diagnosed glioma. The time point is: week 47, end of study. Every vaccination contained 300 ug of the mutant IDH1 20-mer peptide and was paired with topical imiquimod. The protocol was immunoSEQ multiplex PCR, while the TCRdb copy is restricted to in-frame clones and leaves out a portion. The table has tens of thousands of clones, 60% to 85% seen once. Antigen specificity for these receptors is unknown. The sequencing here drew on PBMCs, taken from a glioma patient whose treatment included an IDH1 peptide vaccine. Receptor source: a woman between 35 and 50 years old with glioma. Some clones in this sample may be carry-over from other donors' samples.

This sequence joins TRBV13 and TRBJ2-7; D uncertain. Germline V gene sequence: CDR1 PRHDT, CDR2 FYEKMQ (reference sequence). This CDR3 is 11 amino acids long. Trimming took off 5 bases at V and 5 bases at J, with 7 bases between the two ends. CDR3 amino acids: CASSSVHEQYF. As DNA, the CDR3 is TGTGCCAGCAGCAGTGTACACGAGCAGTACTTC.

The gene calls are TRBV2 and TRBJ1-5, with 10 bases that match TRBD1. Germline V lookup: CDR1 SNHLY, CDR2 FYNNEI. The CDR3 sequence is 14 residues long. V trimming: 4 bases; J trimming: 7 bases; junction bases outside the gene matches: 4. The CDR3 DNA reads TGTGCCAGCAGTGGGGGACAGGGGTTACAGCCCCAGCATTTT. Translating it yields CASSGGQGLQPQHF.

CDR3: CATSRDQQGGQYF. The CDR3 coding sequence is TGTGCCACCAGCAGAGATCAGCAGGGGGGGCAGTACTTC. This chain links TRBV15 with TRBJ2-7; perhaps TRBD1 as D (7 bases). V was pared by 0 bases and J by 9 bases, with 12 bases between. Per germline, CDR1 LNHNV and CDR2 YYDKDF (reference sequence). This CDR3 spans 13 amino acids.

This chain uses TRBV5-5 with TRBJ1-3; no clear D gene. This CDR3 is built from 15 residues. V shed 4 bases and J shed 2 bases, with 13 bases lying between them. Germline CDR1 reads SGHKS; CDR2 reads YYEKEE (reference sequence). CDR3 protein: CASSGEGWAGNTIYF. CDR3 DNA sequence: TGTGCCAGCAGCGGGGAAGGCTGGGCTGGAAACACCATATATTTT. Full variable domain (outside the CDR3, taken from reference TRBV5-5 and TRBJ1-3): DAGVTQSPTHLIKTRGQQVTLRCSPISGHKSVSWYQQVLGQGPQFIFQYYEKEERGRGNFPDRFSARQFPNYSSELNVNALLLGDSALYLCASSGEGWAGNTIYFGEGSWLTVV.

The rearrangement joins TRBV7-6 to TRBJ2-5; 12 nucleotides align to TRBD1. CDR3 length: 18 amino acids. The V and J ends lost 1 base and 4 bases, in that order; junction bases with no gene match: 10. Germline values: CDR1 SGHVS, CDR2 FNYEAQ. The chain's CDR3 is CASSLVGKGQGARETQYF. The CDR3 bases are TGTGCCAGCAGCTTAGTCGGGAAGGGACAGGGGGCGCGAGAGACCCAGTACTTC.

This clone showed up just a few times. V is TRBV9 and J is TRBJ1-3, with D uncertain. V was cut by 4 bases and J by 2 bases, with 10 bases left in between. This CDR3 contains 14 residues. Germline V lookup: CDR1 SGDLS, CDR2 YYNGEE. The CDR3 sequence: CASSFREAGNTIYF. The DNA for the CDR3 is TGTGCCAGCAGCTTTCGAGAGGCTGGAAACACCATATATTTT. Using reference TRBV9 and TRBJ1-3 for the parts outside the CDR3, the full variable domain is DSGVTQTPKHLITATGQRVTLRCSPRSGDLSVYWYQQSLDQGLQFLIQYYNGEERAKGNILERFSAQQFPDLHSELNLSSLELGDSALYFCASSFREAGNTIYFGEGSWLTVV.

This clone appeared once. The genes are TRBV9 and TRBJ2-1; 8 bases map to TRBD2. V was pared by 2 bases and J by 6 bases, with 4 bases of the junction left unmatched. The CDR3 covers 14 residues. The V gene's germline CDR1 is SGDLS and CDR2 YYNGEE. The CDR3 bases are TGTGCCAGCAGCGTGGGCGGGGGGTCCAATGAGCAGTTCTTC. Translated, it gives CASSVGGGSNEQFF.

V and J are TRBV30 and TRBJ1-1; the D is unclear. This CDR3 has 13 residues. CDR1 is GTSNPN, CDR2 SVGIG, per germline (reference sequence). The V end lost 2 bases, the J end lost 1 base, and 8 bases lay between the germline ends. The CDR3 reads CAWSTRGNTEAFF. CDR3 sequence (DNA): TGTGCCTGGAGTACTCGGGGGAACACTGAAGCTTTCTTT.